The clone carrying this T cell receptor (beta chain) has just a few counts. Its antigen is not identified. This sample was included in a study of vaccination and CD4 T cells after COVID-19. Study conclusions and caveats: There was no significant change from about 20 to 38 median reactive clonotypes.

V lost 1 base and J lost 0, with 6 bases in between. CDR3 length: 13 amino acids. Per germline, CDR1 DFQATT and CDR2 SNEGSKA (reference sequence). With the Oncomine TCR Beta short-read assay, DNA from cultured CD4+ T cells was sequenced. TCRdb re-called the PCR reads with MiXCR, one entry per CDR3 protein. The table includes some 14,000 distinct CDR3 sequences, 60% to 70% detected once. Treatment noted: roughly 10-day PBMC culture with coronavirus spike peptide pools or control peptides (ViraFEST assay). ViraFEST enlarged antigen-specific T cell populations with peptide pools and afterwards sequenced TCRs.

The origin of this receptor is a human donor who had recovered from COVID-19. The sample taken for sequencing was CD4+ T cells from blood, cultured in vitro. The V call is TRBV20-1, the J call TRBJ1-1; D is unclear. As DNA, the CDR3 is TGCAGTGCTAGAGGTGCCGTGAACACTGAAGCTTTCTTT. It translates to CSARGAVNTEAFF.